The 3 T cell receptor beta chains in this list originate from one sample, sequenced in a study of control samples from healthy donors and cancer patients. TCRdb's table, derived via immunoSEQ multiplex PCR, lists solely in-frame clones and lacks some. The sample shows some 170,000 clones, roughly 95% of them seen only once. The sequenced sample consisted of blood. The receptors come from a woman aged 25 to 39 in good health.

This rearrangement joins TRBV4-1 to TRBJ2-2, with D uncertain. Trimming removed 3 bases at V and 6 bases at J, with 11 bases between. This CDR3 has 14 amino acids. Germline CDR1 is MGHRA and CDR2 is YSYEKL. The CDR3 DNA sequence: TGCGCCAGCAGCCAGTGGGCTGGGGCCGGGGAGCTGTTTTTT. This translates into CASSQWAGAGELFF.

The chain couples TRBV2 to TRBJ2-1; maybe TRBD1 (6 bases). CDR1 and CDR2 (germline): SNHLY, FYNNEI. CDR3 length: 15 residues. V shed 6 bases and J shed 1 base, with 13 bases lying between them. This CDR3 is CASSWDKASYNEQFF. CDR3 nucleotides: TGTGCCAGCAGCTGGGACAAAGCTTCCTACAATGAGCAGTTCTTC.

The chain joins TRBV25-1 to TRBJ1-6, with a tentative D call TRBD1 (6 bases). Germline V gives CDR1 MGHDK, CDR2 SYGVNS. V shed 1 base and J shed 8 bases, with 18 bases lying between them. The CDR3 contains 17 residues. The CDR3 nucleotides are TGTGCCAGCAGTGAATCTGGGGGCTGGGGCTTGGATTCACCCCTCCACTTT. Encoded protein: CASSESGGWGLDSPLHF. The whole variable domain, filled in from reference TRBV25-1 and TRBJ1-6, reads EADIYQTPRYLVIGTGKKITLECSQTMGHDKMYWYQQDPGMELHLIHYSYGVNSTEKGDLSSESTVSRIRTEHFPLTLESARPSHTSQYLCASSESGGWGLDSPLHFGNGTRLTVT.